These 5 T cell receptor beta chains were sequenced from one sample in a study of cytomegalovirus exposure and HLA in healthy donors. The PCR ran on 60 Vbeta and 13 Jbeta primers. Some clones are missing from TCRdb's copy, which holds only in-frame ones; the method was immunoSEQ multiplex PCR. The sample lists about 150,000 clones; around three quarters were seen once. Sequenced sample: PBMCs. The source of these receptors is a woman aged 45-60 years in good health and CMV-seropositive.

This clone was seen only a few times. This sequence joins TRBV5-1 and TRBJ1-2; 10 bases align to TRBD1. J was trimmed by 8 bases and V by 2 bases; bases with no gene match: 9. Germline V gives CDR1 SGHRS, CDR2 YFSETQ. The CDR3 runs 15 residues. CDR3 residues: CASSFRQGAAPGYTF. The DNA for the CDR3 is TGCGCCAGCAGCTTCAGACAGGGGGCGGCCCCGGGCTACACCTTC.

The J gene is TRBJ2-3, the V gene TRBV14; 7 nucleotides agree with TRBD1. The V gene's germline CDR1 is SGHDN and CDR2 FVKESK. The CDR3 contains 18 residues. Losses at the gene ends were 2 bases for V and 4 bases for J; bases not matched to a gene: 15. DNA for the CDR3: TGTGCCAGCAGCCAAAAGGGACAGACCTACAGAGGGCCAGATACGCAGTATTTT. Encoded protein: CASSQKGQTYRGPDTQYF. The full variable domain, rest sourced from reference TRBV14 and TRBJ2-3, is EAGVTQFPSHSVIEKGQTVTLRCDPISGHDNLYWYRRVMGKEIKFLLHFVKESKQDESGMPNNRFLAERTGGTYSTLKVQPAELEDSGVYFCASSQKGQTYRGPDTQYFGPGTRLTVL.

In this sample, this clone turned up a few times. The chain links TRBV4-2 to TRBJ2-1, with TRBD2 identical over 10 bases. The J segment lost 8 bases and the V segment lost 0 bases, leaving 10 bases of the junction unmatched. This CDR3 has 17 residues. Germline loops: CDR1 LGHNA, CDR2 YNFKEQ. DNA of the CDR3: TGTGCCAGCAGCCAAGAGGTTCTAACTAGCGGGACTTATGAGCAGTTCTTC. Residues: CASSQEVLTSGTYEQFF.

J is TRBJ2-7 and V is TRBV10-3; D is perhaps TRBD1 (5 bases). The length of the CDR3 is 12 residues. Trimming took off 4 bases at V and 4 bases at J, with 8 bases between the two ends. Looked up from germline, CDR1 is ENHRY and CDR2 is SYGVKD. Here the CDR3 reads CAISGTGYEQYF. The CDR3 coding sequence is TGTGCCATCAGTGGTACAGGATACGAGCAGTACTTC.

This clone was picked up a small number of times. The genes are TRBV6-5 and TRBJ2-5, with a tentative D call TRBD2 (5 bases). The CDR3 runs to 15 residues. V was cut by 0 bases and J by 3 bases, with 11 bases left in between. Germline V gene data show CDR1 as MNHEY and CDR2 as SVGAGI. CDR3 bases: TGTGCCAGCAGTTACTCGAGAGGGATCAAAGAGACCCAGTACTTC. It yields the protein CASSYSRGIKETQYF.